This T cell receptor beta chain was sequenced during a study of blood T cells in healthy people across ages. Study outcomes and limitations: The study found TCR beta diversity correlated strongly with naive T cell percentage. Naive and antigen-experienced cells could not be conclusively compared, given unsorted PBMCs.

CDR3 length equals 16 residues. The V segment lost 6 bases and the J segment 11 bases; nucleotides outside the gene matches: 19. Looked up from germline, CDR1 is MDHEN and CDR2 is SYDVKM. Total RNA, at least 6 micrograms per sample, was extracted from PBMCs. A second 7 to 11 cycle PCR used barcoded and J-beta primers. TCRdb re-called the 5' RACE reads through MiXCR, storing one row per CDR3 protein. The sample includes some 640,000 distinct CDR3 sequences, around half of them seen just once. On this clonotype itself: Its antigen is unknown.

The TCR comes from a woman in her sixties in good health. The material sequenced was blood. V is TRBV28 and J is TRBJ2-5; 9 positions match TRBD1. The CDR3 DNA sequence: TGTGCCAGCAGCCCACGCCCCGGGACAGGGCTCAATGAGCAGTACTTC. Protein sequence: CASSPRPGTGLNEQYF.